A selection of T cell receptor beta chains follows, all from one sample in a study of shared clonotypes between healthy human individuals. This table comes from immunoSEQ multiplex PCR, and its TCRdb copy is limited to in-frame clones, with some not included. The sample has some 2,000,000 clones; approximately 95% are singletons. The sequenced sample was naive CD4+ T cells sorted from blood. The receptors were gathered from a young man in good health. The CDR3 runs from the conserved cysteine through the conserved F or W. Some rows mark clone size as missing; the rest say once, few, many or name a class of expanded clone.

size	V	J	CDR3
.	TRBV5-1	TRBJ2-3	CASSLSSGKSDTQYF
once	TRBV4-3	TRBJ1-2	CASSQLPPWGGYTF
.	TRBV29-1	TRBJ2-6	CSVEGPGPGANVLTF
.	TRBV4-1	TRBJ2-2	CASSQEGLAPGELFF
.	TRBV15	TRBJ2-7	CATSRYQGSYEQYF
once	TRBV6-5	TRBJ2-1	CASTRGGGANNEQFF
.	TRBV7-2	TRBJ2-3	CASSLIGALAGATDTQYF
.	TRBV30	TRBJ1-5	CAWEGQGNQPQHF
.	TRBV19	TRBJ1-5	CASSIWGIGNQPQHF
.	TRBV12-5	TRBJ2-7	CASGPTSTSGSKKGYEQYF
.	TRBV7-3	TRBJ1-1	CASSFGQGTEAFF
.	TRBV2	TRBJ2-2	CASSPAFAATGELFF
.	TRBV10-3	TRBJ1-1	CAISESTGSTEAFF
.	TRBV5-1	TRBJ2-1	CASSSGQPGGNEQFF
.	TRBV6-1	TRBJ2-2	CASSVYVEGAGELFF
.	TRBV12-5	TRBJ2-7	CASAQTDTYEQYF
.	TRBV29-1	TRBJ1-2	CSVAGTVYGYTF
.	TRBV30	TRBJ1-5	CAWSTGQGNQPQHF
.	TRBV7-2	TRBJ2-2	CASSFGIPTGELFF
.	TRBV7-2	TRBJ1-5	CASSLFAQPQHF
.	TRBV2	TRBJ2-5	CASRTGVGETQYF
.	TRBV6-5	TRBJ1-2	CASNGQGYGYTF
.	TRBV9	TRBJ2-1	CASNSLGRGAYNEQFF
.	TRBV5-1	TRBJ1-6	CASSSGDLNSPLHF
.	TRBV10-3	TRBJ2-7	CAISEEERNEQYF
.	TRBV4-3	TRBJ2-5	CASSQEGSDQETQYF
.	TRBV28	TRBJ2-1	CASSQGLAGGNEQFF
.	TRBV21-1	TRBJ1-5	CASSKAAYSNQPQHF
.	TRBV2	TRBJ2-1	CARKPRGIQGREQFF
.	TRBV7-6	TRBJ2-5	CASSPEQETQYF
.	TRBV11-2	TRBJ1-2	CASSLRQGYGYTF
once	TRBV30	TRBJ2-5	CAWSSTSGGFQETQYF
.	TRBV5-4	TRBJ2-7	CASSLTGVYEQYF
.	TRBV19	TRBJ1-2	CATRGWSPPNYGYTF
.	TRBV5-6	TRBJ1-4	CASSLGTGEKLFF
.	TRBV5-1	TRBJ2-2	CASSLVGTGELFF
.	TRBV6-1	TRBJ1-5	CASAGGHNQPQHF
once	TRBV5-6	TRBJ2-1	CASTPVGTGVNEQFF
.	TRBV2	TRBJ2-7	CASVTGLSFYEQYF
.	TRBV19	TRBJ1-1	CASSIGDRMNTEAFF
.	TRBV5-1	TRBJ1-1	CASGRDATEAFF
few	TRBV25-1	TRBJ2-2	CASSDRTGVGTGELFF
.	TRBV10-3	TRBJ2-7	CAIRPSGTFSYEQYF
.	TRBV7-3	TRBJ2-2	CASSLAGAGTGELFF